One sample yielded the 6 T cell receptor beta chains listed below, sequenced in a study of CD8+ T cells in alopecia areata. The authors extracted RNA and reverse transcribed it into cDNA as the sequencing template. Profiling relied on immunoSEQ multiplex PCR, and the TCRdb table lists in-frame clones only, not all of them. The sample holds 110,000 to 150,000 clones; roughly 52% are singletons and the top ten take about 16%. Treatment given: oral pan-JAK inhibitor, 5-10 mg twice daily. Here the sequenced sample was CD8+ T cells sorted from blood, taken at week 4, from a patient treated with tofacitinib. The source is a human donor with alopecia areata.

This clone was recorded a few times. This CDR3 is CASSTGTYEQYF. The CDR3 nucleotides are TGTGCCAGTAGTACTGGCACCTACGAGCAGTACTTC. The chain uses TRBV19 and TRBJ2-7; D gene uncertain. The V and J ends lost 4 bases and 2 bases respectively, with 6 bases between them. Germline V gene data show CDR1 as LNHDA and CDR2 as SQIVND (reference sequence). The CDR3 runs to 12 residues.

The V and J genes are TRBV5-6 and TRBJ2-7, with D possibly TRBD1 on 6 matching bases. Germline CDR1 reads SGHDT; CDR2 reads YYEEEE. The CDR3 sequence is 15 residues long. Trimming cost V 5 bases and J 4 bases, with 19 bases left between them. CDR3 amino acids: CASSATGSEQYEQYF. In nucleotides, the CDR3 is TGTGCCAGCAGTGCCACAGGGTCGGAACAATACGAGCAGTACTTC.

This clone was seen more than once but under ten times. This rearrangement joins TRBV29-1 to TRBJ1-1, with D unclear. V was cut by 3 bases and J by 2 bases, with 7 bases left in between. CDR1 SQVTM and CDR2 ANQGSEA come from the germline V gene. The CDR3 length is 12 residues. CDR3 sequence (DNA): TGCAGCGTTGAGTGGGAAAACACTGAAGCTTTCTTT. Residues: CSVEWENTEAFF.

The rearrangement links TRBV4-1 to TRBJ2-7, with D possibly called TRBD1 or TRBD2 (5 bases each). The V gene's germline CDR1 is MGHRA and CDR2 YSYEKL. V dropped 6 bases and J dropped 0 bases, with 9 bases sitting between them. The CDR3 loop spans 13 amino acids. Here the CDR3 reads CASSPGSSYEQYF. The CDR3 DNA reads as TGCGCCAGCAGTCCAGGGAGCTCCTACGAGCAGTACTTC.

This chain connects TRBV5-1 to TRBJ2-1; 7 bases are shared with TRBD1. The CDR3 is made up of 15 amino acids. Per the germline V gene, CDR1 is SGHRS and CDR2 is YFSETQ. The V segment lost 2 bases and the J segment 5 bases; nucleotides outside the gene matches: 7. DNA for the CDR3: TGCGCCAGCAGCTTCCCCGGGACAGAGAACAATGAGCAGTTCTTC. Encoded protein: CASSFPGTENNEQFF.

The rearrangement joins TRBV4-1 to TRBJ2-5; 11 bases match TRBD2. CDR3 length: 16 residues. Germline V gives CDR1 MGHRA, CDR2 YSYEKL. V shed 1 base and J 3 bases; nucleotides not matched to a gene: 4. Here the CDR3 reads CASSQVLAGEEETQYF. In DNA form, the CDR3 reads TGCGCCAGCAGCCAAGTACTAGCGGGGGAGGAAGAGACCCAGTACTTC.